A single sample is the source of the 20 T cell receptor beta chains below, sequenced in a study of post-analysis software for immune sequencing data. Whole-study results and caveats: A few TRBV segments appeared more often in patients than in controls, and TRBV5-6, TRBV5-1 and TRBV20-1 were among these.

Unique molecular identifiers were carried by the TCR beta cDNA libraries. TCRdb reprocessed the PCR reads via MiXCR and lists one record per CDR3 protein. The table records roughly 570,000 distinct CDR3 sequences, roughly 34% of them present only once. Their specific antigens are unknown. The sample consisted of blood. All receptors derive from a girl aged 2-17 years with multiple sclerosis.

This clonotype was seen only a few times. The J gene is TRBJ2-7, the V gene TRBV10-3; tentatively, D is TRBD2 (6 bases). Trimming left V 6 bases short and J 7 bases short, with 13 bases between. This CDR3 is 12 amino acids long. Germline assignment: CDR1 ENHRY and CDR2 SYGVKD. Here the CDR3 DNA reads TGTGCCATCAGAGGACCCGGAGGGGAGCAGTACTTC. This sequence encodes CAIRGPGGEQYF.

The rearrangement links TRBV12-3 or TRBV12-4 to TRBJ1-1; TRBD1 aligns across 9 bases. The CDR3 loop spans 13 amino acids. V shed 6 bases and J 4 bases; nucleotides not matched to a gene: 3. The CDR3, as DNA: TGTGCCAGCAGGACAGGGGGTAGCACTGAAGCTTTCTTT. Amino acid sequence: CASRTGGSTEAFF.

In this sample, this clonotype turned up a few times. This chain uses TRBV3-1 with TRBJ1-1; D unclear. Germline CDR1 is LGHDT and CDR2 is YNNKEL (reference sequence). V lost 0 bases to trimming and J lost 6 bases, with 14 bases between them. This CDR3 contains 15 residues. In nucleotides, the CDR3 is TGTGCCAGCAGCCAAGAAGGCTTCGGAGAATCTGAAGCTTTCTTT. The encoded protein is CASSQEGFGESEAFF.

This rearrangement joins TRBV10-3 to TRBJ1-4; 10 nucleotides align to TRBD1. Germline loops: CDR1 ENHRY, CDR2 SYGVKD. This CDR3 has 15 amino acids. The trim removed 0 bases at V and 8 bases at J, leaving 3 bases unmatched. DNA of the CDR3: TGTGCCATCAGTGAGTCGTGGGACAGGGGCGAAAAACTGTTTTTT. Protein sequence: CAISESWDRGEKLFF.

In regard to this clonotype: An end of the junction differs from the germline gene, which may be a read error. The chain is built from TRBV2 and TRBJ2-5, with D maybe TRBD1 (6 bases). The DNA end is more similar to TRBJ2-7, so the J call may be wrong. This CDR3 has 12 residues. Looked up from germline, CDR1 is SNHLY and CDR2 is FYNNEI. The CDR3 region is CASKTGSSEQYF. DNA of the CDR3: TGTGCCAGCAAAACAGGGTCCTCCGAGCAGTACTTC.

This clonotype was picked up a small number of times. This rearrangement joins TRBV29-1 to TRBJ1-1; 10 bases line up with TRBD1. There are 13 residues in the CDR3. Trimming removed 5 bases from V and 2 bases from J; junction bases left unmatched: 2. The germline V gene encodes CDR1 SQVTM and CDR2 ANQGSEA. The CDR3 nucleotides are TGCAGCGTTAGGACAGGGGGAAACACTGAAGCTTTCTTT. Its protein is CSVRTGGNTEAFF.

This clonotype was detected only a few times. The chain has TRBV7-8 and TRBJ1-5, with no clear D. This CDR3 spans 17 amino acids. With 1 base removed from V and 0 bases from J, the gap between germline ends came to 13 bases. Per the germline V gene, CDR1 is SGHVS and CDR2 is FQNEAQ. The CDR3, as DNA: TGTGCCAGCAGCTTAGTGTGGGCTTTGAATAGCAATCAGCCCCAGCATTTT. Translating it yields CASSLVWALNSNQPQHF.

This clonotype was detected a few times. The chain couples TRBV6-1 to TRBJ2-5; D could derive from TRBD1 or TRBD2 (5 bases each). Germline V gene lookup returns CDR1 MNHNS and CDR2 SASEGT. The V end was cut by 1 base, the J end by 0 bases, with 9 bases between. CDR3 size: 15 residues. CDR3 region: CASSEVEGYQETQYF. In DNA, the CDR3 is TGTGCCAGCAGTGAAGTAGAGGGGTACCAAGAGACCCAGTACTTC.

This clonotype was observed at least ten times. The chain carries TRBV6-5 and TRBJ1-2; possibly TRBD1 for D (5 bases). Deletions cut 2 bases from V and 2 bases from J, with 9 bases between. The CDR3 has 14 amino acids. Germline V CDR1 and CDR2: MNHEY, SVGAGI. CDR3 in DNA: TGTGCCAGCAGTTACGCGACAGTGAACTATGGCTACACCTTC. Residues: CASSYATVNYGYTF.

This clonotype was observed a handful of times. At one end, the junction sequence differs from germline, possibly due to a read error. The genes are TRBV3-1 and TRBJ2-2; perhaps TRBD2 as D (5 bases). Germline V gene data show CDR1 as LGHDT and CDR2 as YNNKEL (reference sequence). CDR3 length: 17 amino acids. CDR3 residues: CASSPPWGRENTGERFF. The CDR3 DNA reads TGTGCCAGCAGCCCCCCCTGGGGAAGGGAGAACACCGGGGAGCGGTTTTTT.

Regarding this clonotype: Germline is not matched at one junction end, which may reflect a read error. This chain uses TRBV4-2 with TRBJ2-1, with 12 bases identical to TRBD2. This CDR3 contains 21 residues. Per the germline V gene, CDR1 is LGHNA and CDR2 is YNFKEQ. For the CDR3, the DNA is TGTACCAGCAGCCAAGATAAGTCTGGACTAGCGGGGAATAGTAAAAACAATGAGCAGTTCTTC. It is translated as CTSSQDKSGLAGNSKNNEQFF.

In this sample, this clonotype turned up once. The junction and the germline gene differ at one end; a read error may be behind it. The chain uses TRBV19 and TRBJ2-3, with 12 bases aligning to TRBD2. The CDR3 spans 16 residues. Germline CDR1 is LNHDA and CDR2 is SQIVND (reference sequence). The CDR3 sequence: CVSSELAGGHPDTQYF. The CDR3 DNA sequence: TGTGTCAGTAGTGAACTAGCGGGGGGACATCCAGATACGCAGTATTTT.

This clonotype was counted a few times. This chain joins TRBV20-1 and TRBJ2-7; no firm D call. This CDR3 has 12 amino acids. Germline V gene lookup returns CDR1 DFQATT and CDR2 SNEGSKA (reference sequence). V was trimmed by 1 base and J by 6 bases, leaving 10 bases between them. CDR3 nucleotides: TGCAGTGCTAGAGGGGCCCTCCTCGAGCAGTACTTC. As protein: CSARGALLEQYF.

The rearrangement uses TRBV7-2 and TRBJ2-7; a possible D gene is TRBD2 (5 bases). Trimming shortened V by 5 bases and J by 0 bases, and 11 bases separated the two germline ends. The CDR3 sequence is 14 residues long. CDR1 and CDR2 (germline): SGHTA, FQGNSA. The CDR3 nucleotides read TGTGCCAGCAGCCCAGTACTAGACTCCTACGAGCAGTACTTC. Its translation: CASSPVLDSYEQYF.

The chain carries TRBV5-1 and TRBJ1-2; 8 bases are shared with TRBD1. V trimming: 1 base; J trimming: 7 bases; junction bases outside the gene matches: 6. CDR1 and CDR2 (germline): SGHRS, YFSETQ. The CDR3 has 14 residues. The CDR3 loop is CASSLNGDRSGYTF. The CDR3 DNA reads as TGCGCCAGCAGCTTGAATGGGGACAGGAGTGGCTACACCTTC.

The V call is TRBV3-1, the J call TRBJ2-7; 7 positions agree with TRBD1. Germline V gives CDR1 LGHDT, CDR2 YNNKEL (reference sequence). CDR3 length: 16 residues. The trim removed 0 bases at V and 0 bases at J, leaving 5 bases unmatched. CDR3 in amino acids: CASSQEVGDSSYEQYF. The CDR3 nucleotides read TGTGCCAGCAGCCAAGAAGTTGGGGACAGCTCCTACGAGCAGTACTTC.

This clonotype was observed at least ten times. The gene calls are TRBV28 and TRBJ2-1; 10 bases match TRBD1. Germline V gives CDR1 MDHEN, CDR2 SYDVKM. The J segment lost 7 bases and the V segment lost 3 bases, leaving 6 bases of the junction unmatched. This CDR3 has 15 amino acids. CDR3 sequence (DNA): TGTGCCAGCAGTTTGACAGGGGGCGCTGGGAATGAGCAGTTCTTC. Amino acid sequence: CASSLTGGAGNEQFF.

This clonotype appeared a few times. The CDR3 protein is CASSTGGWYGYTF. CDR3 coding DNA: TGTGCCAGCAGCACAGGGGGCTGGTATGGCTACACCTTC. The rearrangement uses TRBV7-9 and TRBJ1-2; 9 bases map to TRBD1. Germline V lookup: CDR1 SEHNR, CDR2 FQNEAQ (reference sequence). CDR3 length: 13 residues. V gave up 5 bases and J gave up 5 bases; unmatched junction bases: 3.

This clonotype was recorded a few times. This chain links TRBV5-1 with TRBJ1-2, with 7 bases fitting TRBD1. CDR1 SGHRS and CDR2 YFSETQ come from the germline V gene. The J segment lost 7 bases and the V segment lost 0 bases, leaving 3 bases of the junction unmatched. CDR3 size: 13 residues. The CDR3 sequence is CASSLDRGSGYTF. The DNA for the CDR3 is TGCGCCAGCAGCTTGGACAGGGGCAGTGGCTACACCTTC.

The table lists this clonotype with a few counts. At one of its ends the junction is not consistent with the germline gene, which may arise from a read error. V is TRBV6-6 and J is TRBJ1-3; D is ambiguous. This CDR3 contains 12 residues. In germline, CDR1 is MNHNY, CDR2 SVGAGI (reference sequence). DNA for the CDR3: TGTGCCGGCAGTACGGGGGGAAACACCATATATTTT. The encoded protein is CAGSTGGNTIYF.